The 19 T cell receptor beta chains below come from one sample, sequenced in a study of beta chain features in type 1 diabetes. The authors reverse transcribed all of the isolated RNA, so sequencing captured expressed TCRB transcripts. Assay used: immunoSEQ multiplex PCR; TCRdb lists only in-frame clones, some missing. The sample yields roughly 300,000 clones, roughly 15% seen once. Sequenced material: central memory CD4+ T cells from blood. Receptors were obtained from a man aged 30 to 39 in good health.

This clone appeared a few times. The chain links TRBV4-1 to TRBJ1-2; no firm D call. The CDR3 totals 13 residues. Trimming took 3 bases from V and 6 from J, leaving 11 bases between them. The V gene's germline CDR1 is MGHRA and CDR2 YSYEKL. The CDR3 bases are TGCGCCAGCAGCCACAGCAACTCAGATGGCTACACCTTC. This gives the protein CASSHSNSDGYTF.

Only a few counts were recorded for this clone. The J gene is TRBJ1-5, the V gene TRBV2; D may be TRBD1 (5 bases). V shed 5 bases and J shed 8 bases, with 10 bases lying between them. This CDR3 is built from 12 residues. The germline V gene has CDR1 SNHLY and CDR2 FYNNEI. In DNA form, the CDR3 reads TGTGCCAGCAGTTTAGGAGGGGAGCCCCAGCATTTT. Residues: CASSLGGEPQHF.

This chain uses TRBV7-8 with TRBJ1-4; perhaps TRBD1 as D (5 bases). V lost 1 base, J lost 8 bases, and 14 bases lay in between. The germline CDR1 and CDR2 sequences are SGHVS and FQNEAQ. There are 15 residues in the CDR3. Written as DNA, the CDR3 is TGTGCCAGCAGCTTAGTCTTCCAGGGACCAGAAAAACTGTTTTTT. This gives the protein CASSLVFQGPEKLFF.

This clone appeared a few times. The CDR3 DNA sequence: TGTGCCAGCAGCGCTAGCGGGGTACTCACAGATACGCAGTATTTT. The encoded protein is CASSASGVLTDTQYF. The chain combines TRBV7-2 with TRBJ2-3; 9 nucleotides agree with TRBD2. This CDR3 contains 15 residues. Trimming cost V 5 bases and J 2 bases; bases outside gene matches: 5. Germline values: CDR1 SGHTA, CDR2 FQGNSA.

This clone was seen more than once but under ten times. The chain recombines TRBV6-5 with TRBJ1-1, with a weak D call TRBD1 (6 bases). The CDR3 has 14 amino acids. The germline V gene has CDR1 MNHEY and CDR2 SVGAGI. V dropped 7 bases and J dropped 2 bases, with 14 bases sitting between them. The CDR3 here is CASIKPGTNTEAFF. The CDR3 DNA is TGTGCCAGCATTAAGCCCGGGACAAACACTGAAGCTTTCTTT.

The chain combines TRBV5-8 with TRBJ2-1; D perhaps matches TRBD2 (6 bases). Germline loops: CDR1 SGHTS, CDR2 YDEGEE. This CDR3 comprises 15 residues. The V gene lost 4 bases and the J gene lost 5 bases, with 16 bases spanning the gap. The DNA for the CDR3 is TGTGCCAGCAGCCTGGGGCGGGGATGGGACAATGAGCAGTTCTTC. It specifies CASSLGRGWDNEQFF. Full variable domain (remainder filled in from reference TRBV5-8 and TRBJ2-1): EAGVTQSPTHLIKTRGQQATLRCSPISGHTSVYWYQQALGLGLQFLLWYDEGEERNRGNFPPRFSGRQFPNYSSELNVNALELEDSALYLCASSLGRGWDNEQFFGPGTRLTVL.

The chain couples TRBV2 to TRBJ1-1; the D gene is possibly TRBD1 (6 bases). Germline CDR1 and CDR2: SNHLY and FYNNEI. Deletions cut 6 bases from V and 1 base from J, with 12 bases between. This CDR3 spans 14 amino acids. CDR3 nucleotides: TGTGCCAGCAGGGGGGGCAGGACGAACACTGAAGCTTTCTTT. Translation: CASRGGRTNTEAFF.

This clone was picked up a small number of times. The chain employs TRBV7-9 and TRBJ2-1, with D maybe TRBD1 (6 bases). The germline V gene has CDR1 SEHNR and CDR2 FQNEAQ (reference sequence). The V and J ends lost 5 bases and 10 bases respectively, with 18 bases between them. The CDR3 length is 14 residues. The CDR3, as DNA: TGTGCCAGCAGCAGTAACCAACAGGGCGGGGAGCAGTTCTTC. Translated: CASSSNQQGGEQFF. The variable domain in full, with the rest retrieved from reference TRBV7-9 and TRBJ2-1, is DTGVSQNPRHKITKRGQNVTFRCDPISEHNRLYWYRQTLGQGPEFLTYFQNEAQLEKSRLLSDRFSAERPKGSFSTLEIQRTEQGDSAMYLCASSSNQQGGEQFFGPGTRLTVL.

This clone has just one count. The chain's CDR3 is CASSFGGDGTDTQYF. The CDR3 DNA reads as TGTGCCAGCAGCTTCGGTGGGGACGGCACAGATACGCAGTATTTT. The V and J genes are TRBV5-4 and TRBJ2-3, with D perhaps matching TRBD1 or TRBD2 (5 bases each). Between the trimmed V and J ends, which lost 2 bases and 1 base, there was a span of 11 bases. The CDR3 is 15 amino acids. Germline CDR1 reads SGHNT; CDR2 reads YYREEE (reference sequence).

This clone was detected only a few times. This chain links TRBV4-3 with TRBJ2-1; 7 bases map to TRBD2. The CDR3 extends over 15 amino acids. Germline CDR1 and CDR2: LGHNA and YSLEER. V lost 1 base to trimming and J lost 5 bases; unmatched junction nucleotides: 5. DNA of the CDR3: TGCGCCAGCAGCCAAGGTCTAGCGGTTAACAATGAGCAGTTCTTC. This translates into CASSQGLAVNNEQFF.

A remark on this clone: This CDR3 is also generated by other DNA sequences in the sample. The chain uses TRBV20-1 and TRBJ1-4, with 9 bases identical to TRBD1. V shed 5 bases, J shed 8 bases, and the junction held 0 bases outside the gene matches. Looked up from germline, CDR1 is DFQATT and CDR2 is SNEGSKA (reference sequence). CDR3 length equals 11 residues. DNA for the CDR3: TGCAGTGCTGACAGGGGGGAAAAACTGTTTTTT. Encoded protein: CSADRGEKLFF.

The chain recombines TRBV7-9 with TRBJ2-2, with 13 bases aligning to TRBD2. Germline CDR1 is SEHNR and CDR2 is FQNEAQ (reference sequence). This CDR3 is built from 16 residues. Trimming removed 6 bases from V and 6 bases from J; junction bases left unmatched: 7. The CDR3 protein is CASSRTSGSTAGELFF. DNA for the CDR3: TGTGCCAGCAGTAGGACTAGCGGGAGTACTGCCGGGGAGCTGTTTTTT.

This clone was picked up a small number of times. The J gene is TRBJ2-2, the V gene TRBV5-1; D possibly corresponds to TRBD2 (6 bases). The CDR3 has 14 amino acids. Germline V gene sequence: CDR1 SGHRS, CDR2 YFSETQ. Deletions cut 2 bases from V and 4 bases from J, with 9 bases between. CDR3: CASSLGSGTGELFF. For the CDR3, the DNA is TGCGCCAGCAGCTTAGGTAGCGGCACCGGGGAGCTGTTTTTT.

The V call is TRBV20-1, the J call TRBJ1-4; D call uncertain. Germline values: CDR1 DFQATT, CDR2 SNEGSKA (reference sequence). This CDR3 is 11 amino acids long. In DNA, the CDR3 is TGCAGCGCCAAGAGCTTCGAAAAACTGTTTTTT. Its protein is CSAKSFEKLFF.

This clone was seen a handful of times. The chain carries TRBV18 and TRBJ1-1; 10 positions agree with TRBD1. This CDR3 is built from 13 residues. CDR1 and CDR2 (germline): KGHSH, LQKENI. J was trimmed by 7 bases and V by 6 bases; bases with no gene match: 5. CDR3 DNA: TGTGCCAGCTCCTCGGGACAGGGGATTGAAGCTTTCTTT. Translating it yields CASSSGQGIEAFF.

The chain links TRBV5-4 to TRBJ2-1; TRBD2 aligns across 13 bases. The V segment lost 2 bases and the J segment 6 bases; nucleotides outside the gene matches: 2. CDR3 size: 15 residues. Germline CDR1 is SGHNT and CDR2 is YYREEE (reference sequence). The CDR3 loop is CASSLTSGGANEQFF. The CDR3 DNA reads TGTGCCAGCAGCTTAACTAGCGGGGGGGCCAATGAGCAGTTCTTC.

The genes are TRBV7-8 and TRBJ2-6; D remains unclear. The V gene's germline CDR1 is SGHVS and CDR2 FQNEAQ. The CDR3 has 18 residues. V was pared by 4 bases and J by 0 bases, with 16 bases between. CDR3 residues: CASSSNPDAYSGANVLTF. The CDR3 DNA reads TGTGCCAGCAGCTCAAACCCTGACGCTTACTCTGGGGCCAACGTCCTGACTTTC.

There are many counts of this clone. The rearrangement uses TRBV7-2 and TRBJ1-2; D unclear. Germline V gene lookup returns CDR1 SGHTA and CDR2 FQGNSA. Trimming pared 5 bases from V and 10 bases from J, leaving 14 bases between. The CDR3 is 12 residues long. CDR3 DNA sequence: TGTGCCAGCAGCCTCCCCGGACCGAACTACACCTTC. Its protein product is CASSLPGPNYTF. Full variable domain (missing parts from reference TRBV7-2 and TRBJ1-2): GAGVSQSPSNKVTEKGKDVELRCDPISGHTALYWYRQSLGQGLEFLIYFQGNSAPDKSGLPSDRFSAERTGGSVSTLTIQRTQQEDSAVYLCASSLPGPNYTFGSGTRLTVV.

V is TRBV5-1 and J is TRBJ2-1; 10 bases map to TRBD2. Unmatched junction bases numbered 1, after V lost 4 bases and J lost 6 bases. The CDR3 extends over 13 amino acids. Germline lookup yields CDR1 SGHRS and CDR2 YFSETQ. The CDR3 DNA sequence: TGCGCCAGCAGCGTAGCGGGAGGCAATGAGCAGTTCTTC. It codes for CASSVAGGNEQFF.